These T cell receptor beta chains were read from a single sample in a study of blood T cells in healthy people across ages. TCRdb redid the calling of the 5' RACE reads with MiXCR, one entry per CDR3 protein. The sample yields some 560,000 distinct CDR3 sequences, about 25% seen once. A further study also used this sample, focusing on T cells of mothers and their children.

Sequencing was carried out using blood. These receptors all come from a boy aged 2-15 years in good health. CDR3s include the opening cysteine and the closing phenylalanine or tryptophan. A D gene is named only where the DNA matches it firmly. Clone size is stated in some rows and not others, as once, few, many or a class when expanded.

j_gene: TRBJ1-6; d_gene: TRBD1; abundance: many; v_gene: TRBV30; CDR3nt: TGTGCCTGGAGTAGGGGGACAGCGAATTCACCCCTCCACTTT; CDR3aa: CAWSRGTANSPLHF
j_gene: TRBJ1-4; d_gene: TRBD1; abundance: few; v_gene: TRBV7-2; CDR3nt: TGTGCCAGCAGCTCGGCAACGGGACAGGGATGGGGTGAAAAACTGTTTTTT; CDR3aa: CASSSATGQGWGEKLFF
j_gene: TRBJ1-4; d_gene: TRBD1; abundance: .; v_gene: TRBV6-2/TRBV6-3; CDR3nt: TGTGCCAGCAGGCCCTCGACAGGGACGGCTGAAAAACTGTTTTTT; CDR3aa: CASRPSTGTAEKLFF
j_gene: TRBJ2-7; d_gene: .; abundance: .; v_gene: TRBV29-1; CDR3nt: TGCAGCGTTGAAGAGGCGAAGCAGTACTTC; CDR3aa: CSVEEAKQYF
j_gene: TRBJ2-7; d_gene: TRBD2; abundance: few; v_gene: TRBV7-2; CDR3nt: TGTGCCAGCAGCTTGGGACTAGCGGGAGTTTTGGGCGAGCAGTACTTC; CDR3aa: CASSLGLAGVLGEQYF
j_gene: TRBJ2-1; d_gene: .; abundance: many; v_gene: TRBV20-1; CDR3nt: TGCAGTGCTAGAGATCAAATGGGTTTGTCGGGCAATGAGCAGTTCTTC; CDR3aa: CSARDQMGLSGNEQFF
j_gene: TRBJ2-7; d_gene: .; abundance: few; v_gene: TRBV12-3/TRBV12-4; CDR3nt: TGTGTCAGCAGTTTAGTTGGGGGGACCTACGAGCAGTACTTC; CDR3aa: CVSSLVGGTYEQYF
j_gene: TRBJ2-7; d_gene: TRBD2; abundance: .; v_gene: TRBV5-1; CDR3nt: TGCGCCAGCAGCTTAGGAAGGCTAGCGGGAGCCTACGAGCAGTACTTC; CDR3aa: CASSLGRLAGAYEQYF
j_gene: TRBJ2-7; d_gene: TRBD2; abundance: .; v_gene: TRBV20-1; CDR3nt: TGCAGTGCTAGTGGGGGGACTAGTGGCTACGAGCAGTACTTC; CDR3aa: CSASGGTSGYEQYF
j_gene: TRBJ1-1; d_gene: TRBD1; abundance: few; v_gene: TRBV5-5; CDR3nt: TGTGCCAGCAGCTTGGTTCGACAGGGGGGTTCTGAAGCTTTCTTT; CDR3aa: CASSLVRQGGSEAFF
j_gene: TRBJ2-5; d_gene: TRBD1; abundance: .; v_gene: TRBV12-3/TRBV12-4; CDR3nt: TGTGCCAGCAACCTAGGGACAGGGGAAGCCCAGTACTTC; CDR3aa: CASNLGTGEAQYF
j_gene: TRBJ2-1; d_gene: TRBD2; abundance: .; v_gene: TRBV5-1; CDR3nt: TGCGCCAGCAGCCAACCACGGGGACTAGCGGTACAGTCCTTC; CDR3aa: CASSQPRGLAVQSF
j_gene: TRBJ2-5; d_gene: TRBD2; abundance: .; v_gene: TRBV29-1; CDR3nt: TGCAGCGTTGGGGGGGGTCCCCAAGAGGCCCAGTACTTC; CDR3aa: CSVGGGPQEAQYF
j_gene: TRBJ2-5; d_gene: .; abundance: few; v_gene: TRBV12-3/TRBV12-4; CDR3nt: TGTGCCAGCAAGATGACGGTGGACCAAGAGACCCAGTACTTC; CDR3aa: CASKMTVDQETQYF
j_gene: TRBJ2-4; d_gene: .; abundance: few; v_gene: TRBV12-3/TRBV12-4; CDR3nt: TGTGCCAGCAGTTTGGTAAAAAACATTCAGTACTTC; CDR3aa: CASSLVKNIQYF
j_gene: TRBJ1-2; d_gene: .; abundance: .; v_gene: TRBV21-1; CDR3nt: TGTGCCAGCAGGACAGATACAGGGCCGGCGGGCTACACCTTC; CDR3aa: CASRTDTGPAGYTF
j_gene: TRBJ2-4; d_gene: TRBD1; abundance: once; v_gene: TRBV11-1; CDR3nt: TGTGCCAGCAGCTCTGGGACAGGGGGCATGAAAAACATTCAGTACTTC; CDR3aa: CASSSGTGGMKNIQYF
j_gene: TRBJ2-1; d_gene: .; abundance: few; v_gene: TRBV25-1; CDR3nt: TGTGCCAGCAGCCCTTCCAGCCGGCGTGTGTCGGGACGGCGCTACAATGAGCAGTTCTTC; CDR3aa: CASSPSSRRVSGRRYNEQFF
j_gene: TRBJ1-2; d_gene: TRBD1; abundance: .; v_gene: TRBV29-1; CDR3nt: TGCAGCGTTGTCCGAGGACAGGAGGGCTACACCTTC; CDR3aa: CSVVRGQEGYTF
j_gene: TRBJ1-2; d_gene: .; abundance: many; v_gene: TRBV7-3; CDR3nt: TGTGCCAGCAGTCCCGGGAGGGATTATGGCTACACCTTC; CDR3aa: CASSPGRDYGYTF
j_gene: TRBJ2-1; d_gene: TRBD2; abundance: .; v_gene: TRBV6-5; CDR3nt: TGTGCCAGCAGTTCCTTTAGCCTCGGGACTAGCGGGGCCTACAATGAGCAGTTCTTC; CDR3aa: CASSSFSLGTSGAYNEQFF
j_gene: TRBJ2-6; d_gene: TRBD2; abundance: few; v_gene: TRBV11-1; CDR3nt: TGTGCCAGCAGCACCTTGGGGGCTAGCGGGGCAAGCTCTGGGACCAACGTCCTGACTTTC; CDR3aa: CASSTLGASGASSGTNVLTF
j_gene: TRBJ2-2; d_gene: .; abundance: many; v_gene: TRBV5-1; CDR3nt: TGCGCCAGCAGCTTGGAGGGGGGCACCGGGGAGCTGTTTTTT; CDR3aa: CASSLEGGTGELFF
j_gene: TRBJ2-5; d_gene: .; abundance: few; v_gene: TRBV7-9; CDR3nt: TGTGCCAGCAGCTTAGTGAACGCCGAGACCCAGTACTTC; CDR3aa: CASSLVNAETQYF
j_gene: TRBJ1-5; d_gene: TRBD1; abundance: few; v_gene: TRBV28; CDR3nt: TGTGCCAGCAGCCGAGGACAGGGGTGGCTTAGGAGCAATCAGCCCCAGCATTTT; CDR3aa: CASSRGQGWLRSNQPQHF
j_gene: TRBJ2-1; d_gene: .; abundance: .; v_gene: TRBV7-2; CDR3nt: TGTGCCAGCAGCTTAGCGCCCCCTCAGGGGACGGTCTACAATGAGCAGTTCTTC; CDR3aa: CASSLAPPQGTVYNEQFF